This entry lists 29 T cell receptor beta chains sequenced from one sample in a study of blood T cells in healthy people across ages. Next came a second PCR, run for roughly 6 to 11 cycles, which used a sample-barcoded 5' primer along with a J-beta primer mix. TCRdb re-called the 5' RACE reads through MiXCR, storing one row per CDR3 protein. The sample lists more than 650,000 distinct CDR3 sequences, roughly 20% occurring once. Material for sequencing was blood. These receptors all come from a man in his 70s in good health.

This chain joins TRBV4-3 and TRBJ2-1, with TRBD2 matching over 13 bases. CDR3 length equals 14 residues. The trim removed 4 bases at V and 11 bases at J, leaving 5 bases unmatched. In germline, CDR1 is LGHNA, CDR2 YSLEER. The CDR3 protein is CASSRALAGGKQFF. In DNA form, the CDR3 reads TGCGCCAGCAGCCGAGCACTAGCGGGAGGGAAGCAGTTCTTC.

The V call is TRBV20-1, the J call TRBJ2-1, with a weak D call TRBD1 (6 bases). The V gene's germline CDR1 is DFQATT and CDR2 SNEGSKA (reference sequence). The ends were cut back, 6 bases at V and 5 bases at J, with 17 bases in the middle. This CDR3 has 14 amino acids. The CDR3 region has the DNA TGCAGTGCCCCGTCTTGGGGGCCAAACAATGAGCAGTTCTTC. Amino acids: CSAPSWGPNNEQFF.

This clonotype occurred many times. The chain recombines TRBV20-1 with TRBJ2-5; D unresolved. The CDR3 covers 12 residues. CDR1 is DFQATT, CDR2 SNEGSKA, per germline (reference sequence). Deletions cut 6 bases from V and 4 bases from J, with 12 bases between. The CDR3 nucleotides read TGCAGTGCCAGCAACGTGATAGAGACCCAGTACTTC. Residues: CSASNVIETQYF.

The chain uses TRBV20-1 and TRBJ2-4; TRBD1 is a possible D gene (6 bases). From germline, CDR1 is DFQATT and CDR2 SNEGSKA (reference sequence). Trimming pared 6 bases from V and 3 bases from J, leaving 9 bases between. The CDR3 has 12 amino acids. CDR3 coding DNA: TGCAGTGCAAGGGACAACAAAAACATTCAGTACTTC. As protein: CSARDNKNIQYF.

With regard to this clonotype: A read error may explain this, as a much larger clone is one base away. This rearrangement joins TRBV6-6 to TRBJ2-3; D possibly corresponds to TRBD1 (5 bases). This CDR3 region has 12 residues. Germline V CDR1 and CDR2: MNHNY, SVGAGI (reference sequence). This CDR3 reads CASTQGSDTHYF. The CDR3 DNA sequence: TGTGCCAGCACCCAGGGTTCAGATACGCACTATTTT.

A few counts support this clonotype. V usage is TRBV20-1 and J usage is TRBJ2-5, with TRBD1 identical over 7 bases. V lost 3 bases and J lost 2; bases outside the gene matches: 6. The CDR3 extends over 14 amino acids. Germline-derived CDR1 and CDR2 are DFQATT and SNEGSKA (reference sequence). CDR3 amino acids: CSASSPTGQETQYF. The CDR3 DNA follows: TGCAGTGCTAGTTCCCCGACAGGGCAAGAGACCCAGTACTTC.

The sample holds a few counts of this clonotype. The chain carries TRBV7-7 and TRBJ2-2; 12 bases are a match to TRBD2. V shed 1 base and J 5 bases; nucleotides not matched to a gene: 5. The CDR3 runs to 17 residues. Germline V CDR1 and CDR2: SSHAT, FNYEAQ (reference sequence). This CDR3 is CASSLVPGLAGTGELFF. DNA for the CDR3: TGTGCCAGCAGCTTAGTCCCGGGACTAGCGGGTACCGGGGAGCTGTTTTTT.

This clonotype was found many times. This chain uses TRBV7-7 with TRBJ2-3, with 11 bases aligning to TRBD2. J was trimmed by 5 bases and V by 5 bases; bases with no gene match: 6. In germline, CDR1 is SSHAT, CDR2 FNYEAQ (reference sequence). The CDR3 is 15 residues long. The CDR3 sequence is CASSRSGGAIDTQYF. In nucleotides, the CDR3 is TGTGCCAGCAGCCGTAGCGGGGGGGCAATAGATACGCAGTATTTT.

The rearrangement links TRBV29-1 to TRBJ2-5; 8 bases agree with TRBD1. The DNA end is more similar to TRBJ2-7, so the J call may be wrong. Germline CDR1 is SQVTM and CDR2 is ANQGSEA. The CDR3 extends over 13 amino acids. The CDR3 coding sequence is TGCAGCGTGAGGGCCACAGGGGGCTACGAGCAGTACTTC. Translating it yields CSVRATGGYEQYF.

This clonotype was detected a few times. V gene TRBV3-1 combines with J gene TRBJ2-3, with TRBD2 as a possible D gene (6 bases). CDR1 and CDR2 from the germline V gene are LGHDT and YNNKEL (reference sequence). This CDR3 has 15 residues. Trimming cost V 1 base and J 4 bases, with 12 bases left between them. In nucleotides, the CDR3 is TGTGCCAGCAGCCAAGGACTAGTTAGCGCAGATACGCAGTATTTT. It is translated as CASSQGLVSADTQYF.

This chain connects TRBV7-9 to TRBJ1-1; 8 nucleotides align to TRBD1. This CDR3 has 17 residues. Germline CDR1 is SEHNR and CDR2 is FQNEAQ (reference sequence). J gave up 4 bases and V 5 bases, and 15 bases lay outside the gene matches. The CDR3 sequence is CASSLILTTGEGTEAFF. CDR3 DNA sequence: TGTGCCAGCAGCCTAATTTTGACGACAGGGGAGGGCACTGAAGCTTTCTTT.

This sequence joins TRBV5-1 and TRBJ2-5; D is unclear. The CDR3 is 14 amino acids. The V gene lost 4 bases and the J gene lost 4 bases, with 14 bases spanning the gap. CDR1 is SGHRS, CDR2 YFSETQ, per germline. The CDR3 DNA sequence: TGCGCCAGCAGCATGCCAACTGGCAGAGAGACCCAGTACTTC. Amino acid sequence: CASSMPTGRETQYF.

The V gene is TRBV11-2, the J gene TRBJ2-2; 8 positions match TRBD1. This CDR3 is built from 18 residues. Per germline, CDR1 SGHAT and CDR2 FQNNGV. Unmatched junction bases numbered 13, after V lost 6 bases and J lost 1 base. The CDR3 protein is CASSPKSGGEENTGELFF. DNA for the CDR3: TGTGCCAGCAGTCCTAAATCAGGGGGCGAGGAGAACACCGGGGAGCTGTTTTTT.

This clonotype was counted a few times. This chain joins TRBV10-3 and TRBJ2-7; D call uncertain. The V gene lost 6 bases and the J gene lost 3 bases, with 12 bases spanning the gap. The CDR3 loop spans 13 amino acids. Germline assignment: CDR1 ENHRY and CDR2 SYGVKD. The chain's CDR3 is CAIRGSSDYEQYF. The CDR3 DNA reads as TGTGCCATCAGAGGTTCCTCGGACTACGAGCAGTACTTC.

This clonotype was recorded a few times. This chain uses TRBV20-1 with TRBJ2-3; 8 bases line up with TRBD2. The CDR3 loop spans 15 amino acids. Germline V gene lookup returns CDR1 DFQATT and CDR2 SNEGSKA (reference sequence). DNA for the CDR3: TGCAGCACTAGAGTTCCTAGCGGGTTATTAGATACGCAGTATTTT. Encoded protein: CSTRVPSGLLDTQYF.

The table lists this clonotype with a few counts. Germline is not matched at one junction end, which may reflect a read error. The chain carries TRBV12-3 or TRBV12-4 and TRBJ2-7, with 8 positions matching TRBD2. CDR3 length: 13 amino acids. The CDR3 region has the DNA TGTGCCAGCAGTTTACGGGGGGGCTTCGAGCAGTGCTTC. Its protein is CASSLRGGFEQCF.

This clonotype occurred many times. The chain carries TRBV27 and TRBJ2-5, with D possibly being TRBD2 (6 bases). The CDR3 spans 11 residues. V was trimmed by 7 bases and J by 12 bases, leaving 15 bases between them. Germline CDR1 reads MNHEY; CDR2 reads SMNVEV (reference sequence). In DNA, the CDR3 is TGTGCCAGCACGCCCGGGACTCCAAAGTACTTC. It is translated as CASTPGTPKYF.

This clonotype was counted only a few times. V gene TRBV5-1 combines with J gene TRBJ2-7; 13 nucleotides align to TRBD2. There are 17 residues in the CDR3. V gave up 6 bases and J gave up 2 bases; unmatched junction bases: 11. CDR1 SGHRS and CDR2 YFSETQ come from the germline V gene. CDR3 sequence reads: CASTGTLLAGGPYEQYF. In DNA form, the CDR3 reads TGCGCCAGCACAGGGACCCTACTAGCGGGGGGGCCCTACGAGCAGTACTTC.

This clonotype turned up a few times. A read error may account for a junction end that differs from germline. J is TRBJ1-4 and V is TRBV29-1; possibly TRBD1 for D (5 bases). CDR3 length equals 12 residues. Germline values: CDR1 SQVTM, CDR2 ANQGSEA. CDR3 in DNA: TGCAGCGTTGAATCCAGGGATGAAAGACTGTTTTTT. This codes for CSVESRDERLFF.

This clonotype was counted many times. The gene calls are TRBV11-2 and TRBJ2-1; D call uncertain. V was clipped by 3 bases and J by 6 bases, with 15 bases between them. The CDR3 is made up of 15 amino acids. Germline lookup yields CDR1 SGHAT and CDR2 FQNNGV. CDR3 loop: CASSFSLSSTNEQFF. The CDR3 bases are TGTGCCAGCAGCTTTTCTTTATCCTCTACCAATGAGCAGTTCTTC.

There are a few counts of this clonotype. This sequence joins TRBV15 and TRBJ2-5; TRBD1 agrees at 7 bases. The J call may be faulty, since TRBJ2-1 better matches the DNA end. The V gene's germline CDR1 is LNHNV and CDR2 YYDKDF (reference sequence). The CDR3 consists of 15 residues. The CDR3 nucleotides read TGTGCCACCAGCAGAGATCGGGACAGTTACAATGAGCAGTTCTTC. Its protein is CATSRDRDSYNEQFF.

This clonotype appeared many times. V usage is TRBV7-8 and J usage is TRBJ1-4; TRBD1 matches 8 bases. Per germline, CDR1 SGHVS and CDR2 FQNEAQ. The CDR3 is made up of 16 amino acids. With 1 base clipped from V and 8 bases from J, the junction kept 9 bases outside the gene matches. CDR3 coding DNA: TGTGCCAGCAGCTTAGGGACAGGGAGTAGTAGAGAAAAACTGTTTTTT. This codes for CASSLGTGSSREKLFF.

A few counts support this clonotype. The chain couples TRBV12-3 or TRBV12-4 to TRBJ2-5, with 8 positions matching TRBD2. This CDR3 is built from 13 residues. V was pared by 10 bases and J by 5 bases, with 9 bases of the junction left unmatched. CDR3 loop: CATGGDMGETQYF. CDR3 coding DNA: TGTGCCACGGGAGGGGATATGGGCGAGACCCAGTACTTC.

This chain connects TRBV12-5 to TRBJ2-3, with no clear D. V lost 5 bases and J 1 base, leaving 10 bases between the germline ends. Germline V gene lookup returns CDR1 LGHNT and CDR2 FRNRAP. There are 14 residues in the CDR3. CDR3 sequence reads: CASGPSAGTDTQYF. Written as DNA, the CDR3 is TGTGCTAGTGGTCCCTCGGCGGGCACAGATACGCAGTATTTT.

Note on this clonotype: This may arise from a read error, as a much more abundant clone is one base away. V gene TRBV12-3 or TRBV12-4 combines with J gene TRBJ1-2; D gene uncertain. This CDR3 is 13 amino acids long. Deletions cut 5 bases from V and 3 bases from J, with 10 bases between. The CDR3 protein is CASSPLGDYGYTF. CDR3 DNA: TGTGCCAGCAGTCCCCTCGGGGACTATGGCTACACCTTC.

This CDR3 reads CASSRSSDSSYNEQFF. CDR3 nucleotides: TGCGCCAGCAGCCGGAGTAGCGACAGCTCCTACAATGAGCAGTTCTTC. V usage is TRBV4-1 and J usage is TRBJ2-1; possibly TRBD1 or TRBD2 for D (5 bases each). The CDR3 sequence is 16 residues long. V lost 4 bases to trimming and J lost 0 bases, with 13 bases between them. Germline values: CDR1 MGHRA, CDR2 YSYEKL.

The J gene is TRBJ1-4, the V gene TRBV5-5; the D gene is possibly TRBD1 (6 bases). Trimming shortened V by 1 base and J by 7 bases, and 14 bases separated the two germline ends. CDR3 length equals 15 residues. Germline V gene lookup returns CDR1 SGHKS and CDR2 YYEKEE (reference sequence). CDR3 in DNA: TGTGCCAGCAGCTTGAGGGGGACGCCTGGTGAAAAACTGTTTTTT. Its translation is CASSLRGTPGEKLFF.

This clonotype appeared a few times. J is TRBJ1-1 and V is TRBV30, with D unclear. CDR1 and CDR2 from the germline V gene are GTSNPN and SVGIG (reference sequence). V was trimmed by 5 bases and J by 0 bases, leaving 13 bases between them. The CDR3 has 14 residues. CDR3 in amino acids: CAWASDGMNTEAFF. CDR3 nucleotide sequence: TGTGCCTGGGCCTCGGACGGGATGAACACTGAAGCTTTCTTT.

The chain has TRBV20-1 and TRBJ2-1; TRBD1 is a possible D gene (6 bases). The J call may be in error: the DNA end matches TRBJ2-7 better. The CDR3 is 16 residues long. In germline, CDR1 is DFQATT, CDR2 SNEGSKA (reference sequence). For the CDR3, the DNA is TGCAGTGCGACCACATACAGGGCCCGATCCTCCTACGAGCAGTACTTC. The encoded protein is CSATTYRARSSYEQYF.